This T cell receptor beta chain was recorded in a study of identical twins. Only a few counts were recorded for this clonotype. Its specificity is unknown. V lost 7 bases and J 2 bases, leaving 9 bases between the germline ends. The V gene's germline CDR1 is SGHRS and CDR2 YFSETQ. The CDR3 has 12 amino acids. Study-level findings and limits: Abundant beta clonotypes from cord blood bore fewer insertions; memory repertoires lacked this pattern. The study based its conclusions on cross-sectional statistical analysis and did not follow the same donors.

MiXCR, applied by TCRdb to the 5' RACE reads, yields one record per CDR3 protein. The sample has some 440,000 distinct CDR3 sequences, less than 25% seen once. These data were also reused for a study on T cells expressing NK-cell markers. That investigation notes: Once again these clonotypes came out on top in the CD3+CD56-NKG2C+ fraction of four donors.

The sample taken for sequencing was CD4+ T cells sorted from blood. The chain is built from TRBV5-1 and TRBJ1-2; the D is unclear. This TCR was sampled from a woman aged 18-30 years in good health. The CDR3 DNA is TGCGCCAGCTCGGGGATGAACTATGGCTACACCTTC. Its protein product is CASSGMNYGYTF.